This T cell receptor beta chain was captured by sequencing in a study of a mutant IDH1 vaccine in newly diagnosed glioma. Concerning this clone: Its antigen remains unidentified.

The time point was: week 23, last vaccination. Every vaccine dose comprised 300 ug of mutant IDH1 20-mer peptide plus topical imiquimod. The method was immunoSEQ multiplex PCR; TCRdb's version includes in-frame clones alone and lacks a portion of them. The repertoire holds about 82,000 clones, with approximately 85% as singletons. The CDR3 is 15 amino acids. Germline CDR1 reads SGHTA; CDR2 reads FQGNSA. Trimming left V 5 bases short and J 4 bases short, with 15 bases between. This clonotype originated in a man aged 30-40 years with glioma. Some clones in this sample may be carry-over from other donors' samples. The starting material was PBMCs, obtained from a glioma patient whose treatment included an IDH1 peptide vaccine. The chain links TRBV7-2 to TRBJ1-3; tentatively, D is TRBD1 (5 bases). The CDR3 loop reads CASSADSALGNTIYF. The CDR3 DNA sequence: TGTGCCAGCAGCGCAGACAGCGCATTAGGAAACACCATATATTTT.